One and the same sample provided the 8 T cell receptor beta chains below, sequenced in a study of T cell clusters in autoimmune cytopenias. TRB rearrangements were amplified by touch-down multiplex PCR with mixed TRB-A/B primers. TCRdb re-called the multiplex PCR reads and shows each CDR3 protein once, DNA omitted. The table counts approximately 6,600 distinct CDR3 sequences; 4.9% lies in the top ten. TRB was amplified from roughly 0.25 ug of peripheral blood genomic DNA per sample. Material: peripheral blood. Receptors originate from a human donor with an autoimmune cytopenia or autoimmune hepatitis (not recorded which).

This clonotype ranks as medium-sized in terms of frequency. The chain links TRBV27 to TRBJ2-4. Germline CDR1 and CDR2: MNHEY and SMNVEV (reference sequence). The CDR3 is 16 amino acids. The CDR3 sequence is CASPRRWGTSKNIQYF.

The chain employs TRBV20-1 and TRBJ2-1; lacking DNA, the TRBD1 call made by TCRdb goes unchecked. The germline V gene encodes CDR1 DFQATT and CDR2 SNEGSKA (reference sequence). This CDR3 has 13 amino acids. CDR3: CSRWDGSYNEQFF.

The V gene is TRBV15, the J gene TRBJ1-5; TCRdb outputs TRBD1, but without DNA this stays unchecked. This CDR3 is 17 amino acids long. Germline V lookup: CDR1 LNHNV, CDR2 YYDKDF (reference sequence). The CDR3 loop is CATSPTQVGQGYQPQHF.

The CDR3 is CASTTSQGNTGELFF. The chain couples TRBV19 to TRBJ2-2; the TCRdb D gene call, TRBD1, has no DNA to confirm it. The CDR3 runs 15 residues. Germline CDR1 and CDR2: LNHDA and SQIVND (reference sequence).

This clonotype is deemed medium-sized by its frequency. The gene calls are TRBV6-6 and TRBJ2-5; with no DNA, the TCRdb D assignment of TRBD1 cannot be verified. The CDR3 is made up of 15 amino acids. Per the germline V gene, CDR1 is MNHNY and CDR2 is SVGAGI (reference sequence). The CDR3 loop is CASSYRDRVQETQYF.

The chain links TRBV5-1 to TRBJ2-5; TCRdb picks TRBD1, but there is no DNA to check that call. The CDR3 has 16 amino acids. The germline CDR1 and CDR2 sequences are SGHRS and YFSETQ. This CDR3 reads CASSLAEGGAPETQYF.

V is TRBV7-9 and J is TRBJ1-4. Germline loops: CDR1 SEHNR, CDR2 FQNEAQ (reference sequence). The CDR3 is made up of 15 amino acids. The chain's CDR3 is CASSFPSTTNEKLFF.

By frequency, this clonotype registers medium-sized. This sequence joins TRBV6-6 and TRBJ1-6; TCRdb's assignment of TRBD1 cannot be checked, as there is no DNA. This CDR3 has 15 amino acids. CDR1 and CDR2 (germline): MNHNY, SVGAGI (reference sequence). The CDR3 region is CASSYTTRVDSPLHF.